This T cell receptor beta chain was profiled in a study of T cell repertoires in cytomegalovirus infection. Study as a whole: TCR beta signatures that were public indicated CMV infection and matching HLA type.

TCRdb reprocessed the reads with MiXCR, giving one entry per CDR3 protein. The sample lists about 300,000 distinct CDR3 sequences, 25% occurring once. The sequence derives from a human donor in good health (CMV status not recorded). Some clones in this sample may be carry-over from other donors' samples. Input material: PBMCs.

The CDR3 is CASSTRQTGAPKNIQYF. CDR3 bases: TGTGCCAGCAGCACCAGACAGACAGGGGCGCCCAAAAACATTCAGTACTTC. The chain links TRBV7-2 to TRBJ2-4; TRBD1 matches 8 bases. V lost 5 bases, J lost 2 bases, and 11 bases stayed unmatched. The CDR3 contains 17 residues. The germline CDR1 and CDR2 sequences are SGHTA and FQGNSA. Full variable domain (rest looked up from reference TRBV7-2 and TRBJ2-4): GAGVSQSPSNKVTEKGKDVELRCDPISGHTALYWYRQSLGQGLEFLIYFQGNSAPDKSGLPSDRFSAERTGGSVSTLTIQRTQQEDSAVYLCASSTRQTGAPKNIQYFGAGTRLSVL.